This T cell receptor beta chain is from a study of blood T cell repertoires in COVID-19. V shed 5 bases and J shed 7 bases, with 16 bases lying between them. Germline loops: CDR1 SGHRS, CDR2 YFSETQ. This CDR3 comprises 14 residues. Measured with immunoSEQ multiplex PCR; TCRdb has only the in-frame clones, and not every one. Among some 290,000 clones listed, 75% to 90% were seen once. Sequencing used peripheral blood. The sequence was obtained from a man aged 55 to 70 who had recovered from COVID-19. The chain carries TRBV5-1 and TRBJ1-3; maybe TRBD1 (6 bases). Written as DNA, the CDR3 is TGCGCCAGCAGAAGGGACATTGGTCCCAACACCATATATTTT. Amino acids: CASRRDIGPNTIYF.